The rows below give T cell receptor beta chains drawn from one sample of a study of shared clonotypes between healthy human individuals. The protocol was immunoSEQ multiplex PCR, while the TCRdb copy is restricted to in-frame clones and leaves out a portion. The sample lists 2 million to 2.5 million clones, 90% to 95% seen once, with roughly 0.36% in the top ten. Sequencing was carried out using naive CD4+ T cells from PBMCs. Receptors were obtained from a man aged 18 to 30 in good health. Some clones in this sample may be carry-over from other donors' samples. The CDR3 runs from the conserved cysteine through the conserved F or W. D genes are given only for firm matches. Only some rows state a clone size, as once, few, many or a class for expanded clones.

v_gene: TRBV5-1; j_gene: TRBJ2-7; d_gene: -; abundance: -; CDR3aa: CASSRGSSYEQYF; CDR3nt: TGCGCCAGCAGCAGGGGGAGCTCCTACGAGCAGTACTTC
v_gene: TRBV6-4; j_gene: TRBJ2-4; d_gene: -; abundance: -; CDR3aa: CASSDSSLGRGAKNIQYF; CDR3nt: TGTGCCAGCAGTGACTCGAGTCTGGGTAGGGGGGCCAAAAACATTCAGTACTTC
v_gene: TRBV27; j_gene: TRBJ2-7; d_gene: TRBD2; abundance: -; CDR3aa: CASTLLGREGDEQYF; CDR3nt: TGTGCCAGCACCCTTCTCGGGCGGGAGGGAGACGAGCAGTACTTC
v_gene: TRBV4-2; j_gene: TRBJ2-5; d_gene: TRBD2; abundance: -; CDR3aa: CASSQSSGGQETQYF; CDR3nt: TGTGCCAGCAGCCAGTCAAGCGGGGGACAAGAGACCCAGTACTTC
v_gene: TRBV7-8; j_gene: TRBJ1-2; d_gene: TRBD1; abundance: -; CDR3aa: CASSLEGTGGLGYTF; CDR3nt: TGTGCCAGCAGCTTAGAAGGGACAGGGGGCCTTGGCTACACCTTC
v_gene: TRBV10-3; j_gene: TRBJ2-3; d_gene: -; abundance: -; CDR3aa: CAIRSTDTQYF; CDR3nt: TGTGCCATCCGGAGCACAGATACGCAGTATTTT
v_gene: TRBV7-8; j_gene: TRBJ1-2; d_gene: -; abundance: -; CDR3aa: CASSLNVGGYTF; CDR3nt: TGTGCCAGCAGCTTAAACGTGGGAGGCTACACCTTC
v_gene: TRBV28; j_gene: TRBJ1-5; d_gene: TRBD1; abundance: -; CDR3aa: CASSLQDRGRNQPQHF; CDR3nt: TGTGCCAGCAGCCTACAGGACAGGGGTCGCAATCAGCCCCAGCATTTT
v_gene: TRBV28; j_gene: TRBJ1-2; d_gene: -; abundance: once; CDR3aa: CATRRPVDGYTF; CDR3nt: TGTGCCACCCGGCGTCCTGTTGATGGCTACACCTTC
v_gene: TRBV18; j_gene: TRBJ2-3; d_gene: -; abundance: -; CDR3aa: CASSPGRVADTQYF; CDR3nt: TGTGCCAGCTCACCGGGAAGGGTGGCAGATACGCAGTATTTT
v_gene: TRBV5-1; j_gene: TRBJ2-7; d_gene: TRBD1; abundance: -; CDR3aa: CASSSRTGAYEQYF; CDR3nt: TGCGCCAGCAGCTCTCGGACAGGGGCCTACGAGCAGTACTTC